The rows below give T cell receptor beta chains drawn from one sample of a study of PD-L1 blockade in urothelial cancer. Assay: immunoSEQ multiplex PCR; the TCRdb copy retains only in-frame clones and omits some. The profile shows roughly 100,000 clones, roughly 85% of them singletons. The sample consisted of PBMCs, taken around atezolizumab (anti-PD-L1) treatment. The source of these receptors is a man in his 70s with urothelial cancer. Both conserved end residues are part of each CDR3. A D gene is named only where the DNA matches it firmly. A row's size may be missing; if present it is once, few, many or a size class.

D	size	V	J	DNA	CDR3
TRBD1	few	TRBV6-5	TRBJ1-2	TGTGCCAGCAGGCCACCTACAGGGGGCAGGGGTGGCTACACCTTC	CASRPPTGGRGGYTF
TRBD2	NA	TRBV15	TRBJ2-5	TGTGCCACCAGCCCTCGGTGGGGGGAGGGCCCCCAAGAGACCCAGTACTTC	CATSPRWGEGPQETQYF
TRBD2	NA	TRBV6-6	TRBJ2-1	TGTGCCAGCAGTTCTAGCGGGGGGGCATACAATGAGCAGTTCTTC	CASSSSGGAYNEQFF
TRBD1	NA	TRBV7-9	TRBJ1-3	TGTGCCAGCAGTCGGACAGGTCGTCGCTCTGGAAACACCATATATTTT	CASSRTGRRSGNTIYF
TRBD2	NA	TRBV6-6	TRBJ2-7	TGTGCCAGCAGCCCCCGGGAGGGTCCTACCTACGAGCAGTACTTC	CASSPREGPTYEQYF
NA	NA	TRBV9	TRBJ1-5	TGTGCCAGCAGCGTAGAGGGAGGGCTGGATCAGCCCCAGCATTTT	CASSVEGGLDQPQHF
TRBD1	NA	TRBV4-2	TRBJ2-7	TGTGCCAGCAGCCAAGTGGACAGGGGGCCATACGAGCAGTACTTC	CASSQVDRGPYEQYF
TRBD2	NA	TRBV10-2	TRBJ2-2	TGCGCCAGCAGTTCTAGCGGGGAAAACACCGGGGAGCTGTTTTTT	CASSSSGENTGELFF
NA	few	TRBV7-3	TRBJ1-1	TGTGCCAGCAGCTTAAGTGGGACAACTAACACTGAAGCTTTCTTT	CASSLSGTTNTEAFF
NA	NA	TRBV11-2	TRBJ1-1	TGTGCCAGCAGGGGAGGGGCCATCCTTGAAGCTTTCTTT	CASRGGAILEAFF
NA	NA	TRBV9	TRBJ1-4	TGTGCCAGCAGCGTAGCTCTGGGGGCGCCCAATGAAAAACTGTTTTTT	CASSVALGAPNEKLFF
NA	once	TRBV7-2	TRBJ2-7	TGTGCCAGCGGGAGGTCCTACGAGCAGTACTTC	CASGRSYEQYF
NA	few	TRBV4-3	TRBJ2-7	TGCGCCAGCAGCCAAGATCGAGGTCAGGGTAACGAGCAGTACTTC	CASSQDRGQGNEQYF
NA	NA	TRBV28	TRBJ1-2	TGTGCCAGCAGTTTATCGGGGGGGAACTATGGCTACACCTTC	CASSLSGGNYGYTF
TRBD1	NA	TRBV5-1	TRBJ1-1	TGCGCCAGCAGGCGGGACAGGGGGGACCCACCAGCTTTCTTT	CASRRDRGDPPAFF
TRBD1	NA	TRBV30	TRBJ2-7	TGTGCCTGGATAAGGGCAGGGGGCTACGAGCAGTACTTC	CAWIRAGGYEQYF
TRBD1	few	TRBV5-1	TRBJ2-1	TGCGCCAGCAGCTTGGAGGGACAGCGGCACTTAACGATAAACAATGAGCAGTTCTTC	CASSLEGQRHLTINNEQFF
NA	NA	TRBV18	TRBJ1-5	TGTGCCAGCTCTTCACAGGGCTCCAGCAATCAGCCCCAGCATTTT	CASSSQGSSNQPQHF
NA	few	TRBV9	TRBJ2-5	TGTGCCAGCAGCGTAGGCCCGGAGCGGGAGACCCAGTACTTC	CASSVGPERETQYF
NA	NA	TRBV7-8	TRBJ2-2	TGTGCCAGCAGCTTAGCGGGAGCAGACCCGAAGAACACCGGGGAGCTGTTTTTT	CASSLAGADPKNTGELFF
TRBD1	NA	TRBV18	TRBJ2-1	TGTGCCAGCTCACCAAAGGGGACAGGCCAAACCAATGAGCAGTTCTTC	CASSPKGTGQTNEQFF
NA	NA	TRBV5-4	TRBJ1-2	TGTGCCAGCAGCTTTACAACGACAGTAGGCTATGGCTACACCTTC	CASSFTTTVGYGYTF
NA	NA	TRBV2	TRBJ1-1	TGTGCCAGCAGTGAAAGGCGGATGAACACTGAAGCTTTCTTT	CASSERRMNTEAFF
NA	once	TRBV2	TRBJ2-1	TGTGCCAGCACCCGGACAGAGCCCTACAATGAGCAGTTCTTC	CASTRTEPYNEQFF
TRBD2	NA	TRBV19	TRBJ2-3	TGTGCCAGTACCCTACTAGCGGGAGTGGAAGGAGGGACAGATACGCAGTATTTT	CASTLLAGVEGGTDTQYF
NA	NA	TRBV18	TRBJ1-1	TGTGCCAGCTCACCCCGCGGGGGGGGATCGAACACTGAAGCTTTCTTT	CASSPRGGGSNTEAFF
TRBD1	NA	TRBV4-1	TRBJ2-7	TGCGCCAGCAGCCCGGGACAGGGGCACTCCTACGAGCAGTACTTC	CASSPGQGHSYEQYF